Listed below are T cell receptor beta chains from one sample, sequenced in a study of blood T cell repertoires in COVID-19. The assay was immunoSEQ multiplex PCR, and TCRdb's table has in-frame clones only and misses some. The table records some 170,000 clones, about 87% of them present only once. Sequencing was performed on peripheral blood. The origin of the receptors is a woman aged 45-65 years with acute or convalescent COVID-19. Both conserved end residues are part of each CDR3. Fields, in order: CDR3 protein, V gene.

CDR3 protein: CARTGRDTQYF
V gene: TRBV21-1

CDR3 protein: CASSPPSEPTEAFF
V gene: TRBV11-1

CDR3 protein: CASSWSQGAWTEAFF
V gene: TRBV5-1

CDR3 protein: CASSNARQGRGYTF
V gene: TRBV19

CDR3 protein: CASSLRGGETEAFF
V gene: TRBV7-9

CDR3 protein: CASSQWPGQGTDTQYF
V gene: TRBV7-2

CDR3 protein: CASSPLLSGEETQYF
V gene: TRBV7-2

CDR3 protein: CSAGTGPYNEQFF
V gene: TRBV29-1

CDR3 protein: CASSFRGLAAHDTQYF
V gene: TRBV11-2

CDR3 protein: CSGDNGGLDTQYF
V gene: TRBV29-1

CDR3 protein: CAWSVFRGAGTDTQYF
V gene: TRBV30

CDR3 protein: CASSTGLAGTGELFF
V gene: TRBV6-2/TRBV6-3

CDR3 protein: CASSYRQGYYGYTF
V gene: TRBV6-2/TRBV6-3

CDR3 protein: CASRGDWGDQETQYF
V gene: TRBV25-1

CDR3 protein: CAISSLTGIGTEAFF
V gene: TRBV10-3

CDR3 protein: CASSLSNFDASAINEQFF
V gene: TRBV7-2

CDR3 protein: CASSLWSDRGRSSGYTF
V gene: TRBV7-3

CDR3 protein: CASSLEPGGQSYGYTF
V gene: TRBV7-2

CDR3 protein: CASSPGGVSTEAFF
V gene: TRBV18

CDR3 protein: CASDLNYYNSPLHF
V gene: TRBV6-5

CDR3 protein: CASSQEGNNGRETQYF
V gene: TRBV4-1

CDR3 protein: CAISGQEGVRTDTQYF
V gene: TRBV10-3

CDR3 protein: CASSVEGRETQYF
V gene: TRBV9

CDR3 protein: CASQRDSSGNTIYF
V gene: TRBV19

CDR3 protein: CASSFLAVYEEEQYF
V gene: TRBV11-2

CDR3 protein: CASSRGPGNTEAFF
V gene: TRBV5-1

CDR3 protein: CASSSLGGTGSGNTIYF
V gene: TRBV4-1

CDR3 protein: CASSWGERDTIYF
V gene: TRBV13

CDR3 protein: CASSLSLSTGELFF
V gene: TRBV11-2

CDR3 protein: CASTTTGRNQPQHF
V gene: TRBV19

CDR3 protein: CASSVPFERGGVYTQYF
V gene: TRBV11-3

CDR3 protein: CASSPTGGQPQHF
V gene: TRBV6-5

CDR3 protein: CASSLTPGLATETQYF
V gene: TRBV7-9

CDR3 protein: CASSWDRGLRNQPQHF
V gene: TRBV6-2/TRBV6-3

CDR3 protein: CATSRDLAGTADTQYF
V gene: TRBV15

CDR3 protein: CAGAGTQQETQYF
V gene: TRBV18

CDR3 protein: CASSLGGTYEQYF
V gene: TRBV12-3/TRBV12-4

CDR3 protein: CASSLDSGREKDTQYF
V gene: TRBV7-9

CDR3 protein: CATSRDFVALEAFF
V gene: TRBV15

CDR3 protein: CSVRGLESTEQYF
V gene: TRBV29-1

CDR3 protein: CASSTRTEAFF
V gene: TRBV18

CDR3 protein: CASSADRIGGYTF
V gene: TRBV27

CDR3 protein: CASRFRGVDGYTF
V gene: TRBV13

CDR3 protein: CAWNRNRDSEAFF
V gene: TRBV30

CDR3 protein: CAISEGQNEKLFF
V gene: TRBV10-3

CDR3 protein: CASSRLASYEQYF
V gene: TRBV5-1

CDR3 protein: CASSSDSVISYEQYF
V gene: TRBV11-2

CDR3 protein: CASGYPGLAASDTQYF
V gene: TRBV19

CDR3 protein: CASSYGGGNINEQFF
V gene: TRBV6-5

CDR3 protein: CASSWPSGQTNTEAFF
V gene: TRBV5-1

CDR3 protein: CASSQPVQETQYF
V gene: TRBV18

CDR3 protein: CASGLGLAGNTGELFF
V gene: TRBV12-5

CDR3 protein: CASLAGFRMSFF
V gene: TRBV25-1